A selection of T cell receptor beta chains follows, all from one sample in a study of T cell responses to AZD1222 COVID-19 vaccine. This table comes from immunoSEQ multiplex PCR, and its TCRdb copy is limited to in-frame clones, with some not included. The profile covers 150,000 or so clones, with 70% to 90% appearing a single time and more than 7% taken by the ten largest. Sequences were derived from peripheral blood, sampled on day 0 of AZD1222 vaccination. The source is an adult in good health. Both conserved end residues are part of each CDR3. The D gene is left open where the match is weak. Rows give clone size only sometimes, using once, few, many, or a class for an expanded clone.

J,V,D,size,DNA,CDR3
TRBJ1-2,TRBV27,-,-,TGTGCCAGCAGTGGAATGGGGTCCGGCTACACCTTC,CASSGMGSGYTF
TRBJ1-1,TRBV27,-,few,TGTGCCAGCAGTTTCGCCGGCATGAACACTGAAGCTTTCTTT,CASSFAGMNTEAFF
TRBJ2-3,TRBV5-1,TRBD2,-,TGCGCCAGCAGCTTGCAGGGAGGGGATACGCAGTATTTT,CASSLQGGDTQYF
TRBJ2-5,TRBV5-1,-,-,TGCGCCAGCAGCTTGGCCCAGGGTCCCCAAGAGACCCAGTACTTC,CASSLAQGPQETQYF
TRBJ1-4,TRBV5-1,TRBD1,-,TGCGCCAGCAGCCTATCATCCGAACAGGGGGCGCATGAAAAACTGTTTTTT,CASSLSSEQGAHEKLFF
TRBJ1-2,TRBV21-1,-,once,TGTGCCAGCAGCTCATCAGGGGACTATGGCTACACCTTC,CASSSSGDYGYTF
TRBJ2-1,TRBV27,TRBD1,-,TGTGCCAGCAGTTCGTCGACAGGGGAAAATGAGCAGTTCTTC,CASSSSTGENEQFF
TRBJ2-1,TRBV6-1,-,-,TGTGCCAGCAGTGAGTGGGGTGGCTCCTACAATGAGCAGTTCTTC,CASSEWGGSYNEQFF
TRBJ2-3,TRBV4-2,TRBD2,once,TGTGCCAGCAGCCAAGAATTAGCGGGGGGCGAGGATACGCAGTATTTT,CASSQELAGGEDTQYF
TRBJ2-1,TRBV18,TRBD1,once,TGTGCCAGCTCACTAGAGATAGGAGGGACAGGGGTCGATGAGCAGTTCTTC,CASSLEIGGTGVDEQFF
TRBJ2-1,TRBV18,TRBD2,few,TGTGCCAGCTCACCGGGACTAGCGGGTCGGAATGAGCAGTTCTTC,CASSPGLAGRNEQFF
TRBJ1-2,TRBV28,-,-,TGTGCCAGCAGTTTCGCGGGGGCAAACTATGGCTACACCTTC,CASSFAGANYGYTF
TRBJ1-5,TRBV5-1,-,-,TGCGCCAGCAGCTCTACGCCCGATCAGCCCCAGCATTTT,CASSSTPDQPQHF
TRBJ2-5,TRBV6-5,-,-,TGTGCCACCGGGTTAGGACAGTCACAAGAGACCCAGTACTTC,CATGLGQSQETQYF
TRBJ1-1,TRBV3-1/TRBV3-2,TRBD1,-,TGTGCCAGCAGAGACAGGGGTGAAGCTTTCTTT,CASRDRGEAFF
TRBJ2-3,TRBV7-2,TRBD2,-,TGTGCCAGCAGCTTAGAGGGACTAGCGGGGGGAGATACGCAGTATTTT,CASSLEGLAGGDTQYF
TRBJ2-3,TRBV7-9,-,-,TGTGCCAGCAGCCAGAGAGGAGATACGCAGTATTTT,CASSQRGDTQYF
TRBJ2-2,TRBV18,TRBD1,-,TGTGCCAGCTTCCGGGACAGATACACCGGGGAGCTGTTTTTT,CASFRDRYTGELFF
TRBJ2-5,TRBV3-1/TRBV3-2,-,once,TGTGCCAGCAGCCCTTACGAGGGGGAGACCCAGTACTTC,CASSPYEGETQYF
TRBJ1-5,TRBV28,-,-,TGTGCCAGCAGGGGTACAGGGATGAGTGGCAATCAGCCCCAGCATTTT,CASRGTGMSGNQPQHF
TRBJ2-7,TRBV9,-,-,TGTGCCAGCAGCCTACAACCCTACGAGCAGTACTTC,CASSLQPYEQYF
TRBJ1-2,TRBV5-4,TRBD1,-,TGTGCCAGCGGCCCGGGACAGGGGGGGGTTGGAGGCTACACCTTC,CASGPGQGGVGGYTF
TRBJ1-1,TRBV5-1,-,-,TGCGCCAGCAGCTCCAGTATTAACACTGAAGCTTTCTTT,CASSSSINTEAFF
TRBJ1-3,TRBV10-2,-,-,TGCGCCAGCAGTGAAGGGGCAACCTCTGGAAACACCATATATTTT,CASSEGATSGNTIYF
TRBJ1-1,TRBV4-2,-,-,TGTGCCAGCTCCCGGGGAGGGGTCACTGAAGCTTTCTTT,CASSRGGVTEAFF
TRBJ1-5,TRBV7-2,-,-,TGTGCCAGCAGCTTAGCCGGGGGAAGCAATCAGCCCCAGCATTTT,CASSLAGGSNQPQHF
TRBJ1-2,TRBV29-1,-,-,TGCAGCGTTGGAGGCTCTAACTATGGCTACACCTTC,CSVGGSNYGYTF
TRBJ1-2,TRBV30,-,-,TGTGCCTGGAGTGTGTTCAGTGGCCGAGGCTACACCTTC,CAWSVFSGRGYTF
TRBJ1-3,TRBV9,TRBD1,once,TGTGCCAGCAGCCAACAGGGGTCAGGAAACACCATATATTTT,CASSQQGSGNTIYF
TRBJ2-5,TRBV7-9,TRBD1,-,TGTGCCAGCAGCCTAACCAATACAGGGGACCAAGAGACCCAGTACTTC,CASSLTNTGDQETQYF
TRBJ1-2,TRBV3-1/TRBV3-2,-,-,TGTGCCAGCAGCCAAGTAGTACAGGGAAAGGATGGCTACACCTTC,CASSQVVQGKDGYTF
TRBJ2-2,TRBV6-2/TRBV6-3,-,-,TGTGCCAGCAGCTACTCCGGGACTCCGAACACCGGGGAGCTGTTTTTT,CASSYSGTPNTGELFF
TRBJ2-1,TRBV7-8,-,once,TGTGCCAGCAGCAGCCGCAATGAGCAGTTCTTC,CASSSRNEQFF
TRBJ2-3,TRBV5-1,-,-,TGCGCCACCTCCGGCGGAGCGGTATCAGATACGCAGTATTTT,CATSGGAVSDTQYF
TRBJ2-5,TRBV7-8,-,-,TGTGCCAGCAGCTTACTCCCGGGCTCCTCTCCAGAGACCCAGTACTTC,CASSLLPGSSPETQYF
TRBJ1-5,TRBV6-1,-,-,TGTGCCAGCAGTGAAGGTCGCACAGTGCCCCAGCATTTT,CASSEGRTVPQHF
TRBJ2-7,TRBV5-4,TRBD1,-,TGTGCCAGCACCGGACAGGGATCTACGAAGCAGTACTTC,CASTGQGSTKQYF
TRBJ1-4,TRBV19,-,-,TGTGCCAGTAGGCGACAGGCGAATGTTGAAAAACTGTTTTTT,CASRRQANVEKLFF
TRBJ2-2,TRBV11-3,-,few,TGTGCCAGCAGCTTAGGGGGGGCCGGGGAGCTGTTTTTT,CASSLGGAGELFF
TRBJ1-5,TRBV28,-,once,TGTGCCAGCAGTTTATCCCCCGAACCCCAGCATTTT,CASSLSPEPQHF
TRBJ2-1,TRBV2,-,-,TGTGCCAGCCGCCAAAATTCTTACAATGAGCAGTTCTTC,CASRQNSYNEQFF
TRBJ2-4,TRBV5-1,-,-,TGCGCCAGCAGCTTGGAGTCAGGGCTAGCCAAAAACATTCAGTACTTC,CASSLESGLAKNIQYF
TRBJ1-4,TRBV27,-,-,TGTGCCAGCAGTAGTATTGACAGAAGCGCAACTAATGAAAAACTGTTTTTT,CASSSIDRSATNEKLFF
TRBJ1-5,TRBV11-2,TRBD1,once,TGTGCCAGCAGCTTAGGGGACAGGGCGGTTCAGCCCCAGCATTTT,CASSLGDRAVQPQHF
TRBJ2-2,TRBV7-6,TRBD2,-,TGTGCCAGCAGCTTAGTGCCCGGGAGGGCTGGCACCGGGGAGCTGTTTTTT,CASSLVPGRAGTGELFF
TRBJ2-1,TRBV11-1,-,-,TGTGCCAGCACCGACAGGTTCAATGAGCAGTTCTTC,CASTDRFNEQFF
TRBJ1-1,TRBV24-1,-,-,TGTGCCACCAGTGATCCGGGCACTGAAGCTTTCTTT,CATSDPGTEAFF
TRBJ2-3,TRBV5-1,-,-,TGCGCCAGCAGCTTGGGGCAGGGGCTCAGGACAGATACGCAGTATTTT,CASSLGQGLRTDTQYF
TRBJ1-3,TRBV7-8,TRBD1,-,TGTGCCAGCAGCCGAGCAGGCATGTGGACAGGTCCCCTCTCTGGAAACACCATATATTTT,CASSRAGMWTGPLSGNTIYF
TRBJ2-7,TRBV19,-,-,TGTGCCAGTAGTCCTGGCGTCAGCTACGAGCAGTACTTC,CASSPGVSYEQYF
TRBJ1-3,TRBV11-2,-,-,TGTGCCAGCAGCTTAGTCTCGGGGGTTGGAAACACCATATATTTT,CASSLVSGVGNTIYF
TRBJ1-1,TRBV19,-,-,TGTGCCAGTACCCCAGGGTATACTGAAGCTTTCTTT,CASTPGYTEAFF
TRBJ2-1,TRBV24-1,-,-,TGTGCCACCAGTGATCCGAACTACAATGAGCAGTTCTTC,CATSDPNYNEQFF
TRBJ1-5,TRBV30,-,-,TGTGCCTGGAGTGACCGTAGCAATCAGCCCCAGCATTTT,CAWSDRSNQPQHF